The 32 T cell receptor beta chains reported below all come from one sample, sequenced in a study of tumor-infiltrating lymphocytes in primary liver carcinoma. Without any cell sorting, roughly 20-33 mg of bulk tissue yielded co-extracted RNA and DNA. Researchers generated TCR beta cDNA from about 500 ng of total RNA, relying on a constant-region primer. It was through three nested multiplex PCR rounds of slightly modified ARM-PCR that TCR beta libraries arose. PCR rounds one and two used TRBV1-TRBV30 forward primers with a C-beta reverse primer for roughly 9 cycles each. TCRdb analysed the multiplex PCR reads with MiXCR anew, one entry per CDR3 protein. The repertoire holds around 99,000 distinct CDR3 sequences, with 68% as singletons. The sequenced sample was tumor-adjacent normal liver tissue. The receptors were gathered from a man in his forties with primary liver carcinoma and hepatitis B virus infection.

This clonotype appeared once. At one end the junction does not follow the germline gene, possibly because of a read error. J is TRBJ2-2 and V is TRBV29-1; 7 bases are shared with TRBD1. CDR3 length: 10 residues. The germline V gene encodes CDR1 SQVTM and CDR2 ANQGSEA. The CDR3 region is CSVGQGEPSF. In DNA form, the CDR3 reads TGCAGTGTGGGGCAGGGGGAGCCGTCTTTT.

Regarding this clonotype: A junction boundary mismatches the germline segment, possibly from a read error. J is TRBJ2-7 and V is TRBV10-3, with 9 nucleotides matching TRBD1. This CDR3 is 14 amino acids long. The germline CDR1 and CDR2 sequences are ENHRY and SYGVKD. The DNA for the CDR3 is TGTGTCATCACTTCCGGGACAGGGATCTACGAGCAGTACTTC. The encoded protein is CVITSGTGIYEQYF.

This clonotype was seen at least ten times. The V call is TRBV6-2 or TRBV6-3, the J call TRBJ2-7, with D possibly TRBD1 on 6 matching bases. This CDR3 has 15 residues. With 0 bases removed from V and 4 bases from J, the gap between germline ends came to 13 bases. Germline V gene sequence: CDR1 MNHEY, CDR2 SVGEGT. Here the CDR3 reads CASSYSAKGGYEQYF. As DNA, the CDR3 is TGTGCCAGCAGTTACTCCGCGAAAGGGGGATACGAGCAGTACTTC.

This rearrangement joins TRBV5-6 to TRBJ2-1; D perhaps matches TRBD2 (5 bases). The J call may be in error: the DNA end matches TRBJ2-7 better. This CDR3 has 16 amino acids. Germline loops: CDR1 SGHDT, CDR2 YYEEEE. The CDR3 loop is CASGPVVGSSYNEQYF. The CDR3 coding sequence is TGTGCCAGCGGCCCAGTGGTAGGGAGCTCCTACAATGAGCAGTACTTC.

About this clonotype itself: A much larger clone differs from this one at a single base, so this may be a read error. The chain combines TRBV29-1 with TRBJ2-1; D ambiguous. The V gene's germline CDR1 is SQVTM and CDR2 ANQGSEA. The CDR3 length is 11 residues. V lost 4 bases to trimming and J lost 7 bases, with 8 bases between them. For the CDR3, the DNA is TGCAGCGTTGTACCGGCTAATGAGCAGTTCTTC. It codes for CSVVPANEQFF.

Concerning this clonotype: One junction end disagrees with the germline gene, perhaps due to a read error. The chain carries TRBV11-2 and TRBJ2-3, with no clear D. Per the germline V gene, CDR1 is SGHAT and CDR2 is FQNNGV. The CDR3 consists of 13 residues. CDR3 sequence reads: CASSLVRSDTQYF. The CDR3 DNA is TGTGCCAGCAGCCTAGTAAGGAGTGATACGCAGTACTTT. The complete variable domain, with remaining parts taken from reference TRBV11-2 and TRBJ2-3, reads EAGVAQSPRYKIIEKRQSVAFWCNPISGHATLYWYQQILGQGPKLLIQFQNNGVVDDSQLPKDRFSAERLKGVDSTLKIQPAKLEDSAVYLCASSLVRSDTQYFGPGTRLTVL.

With regard to this clonotype: The junction departs from the called germline gene at one end, perhaps through a read error. The rearrangement uses TRBV11-2 and TRBJ2-2, with TRBD2 matching over 8 bases. Germline V gene lookup returns CDR1 SGHAT and CDR2 FQNNGV. This CDR3 has 16 residues. Written as DNA, the CDR3 is TGTGCCAGCAGCTTCACGGGGGGGGTAGGGGCCGGGGACCTGTTTTTT. It specifies CASSFTGGVGAGDLFF.

This clonotype was seen just once. This could be a read error, since a much larger clone is one nucleotide away. V and J are TRBV7-9 and TRBJ1-1; maybe TRBD1 (6 bases). Germline values: CDR1 SEHNR, CDR2 FQNEAQ (reference sequence). CDR3 length: 12 residues. Here the CDR3 DNA reads TGTGCCAGCAACTTAGGGGGGACTGAAGCTTTCTTT. Its translation: CASNLGGTEAFF.

Of note for this clonotype: Compared with germline, one end of the junction differs, possibly owing to a read error. The chain's CDR3 is CGSSSRRGTTNSPFHF. The DNA for the CDR3 is TGTGGCAGCAGCTCAAGGAGGGGGACCACTAATTCACCCTTCCACTTT. The rearrangement uses TRBV11-2 and TRBJ1-6; possible D gene TRBD1, 6 bases. The CDR3 sequence is 16 residues long. Germline V lookup: CDR1 SGHAT, CDR2 FQNNGV.

Details on this clonotype: A read error may be the cause here, since a much bigger clone is one base away. The chain combines TRBV12-3 or TRBV12-4 with TRBJ1-2; D is unclear. The CDR3 is made up of 12 amino acids. In nucleotides, the CDR3 is TGTGCCAGCAGTTTCAACAACTATGACTACACCTTC. Protein sequence: CASSFNNYDYTF.

Worth noting for this clonotype: The conserved closing phenylalanine or tryptophan is absent in this CDR3, likely reflecting a read error. J is TRBJ2-7 and V is TRBV29-1; 8 bases line up with TRBD1. Germline V gene sequence: CDR1 SQVTM, CDR2 ANQGSEA. This CDR3 contains 13 residues. CDR3 nucleotides: TGCAGCGTTGATGGACAGGGCCCCTACGAACAGTACTAC. As protein: CSVDGQGPYEQYY.

As to this clonotype: An end of the junction does not agree with germline; a read error may underlie this. This sequence joins TRBV28 and TRBJ2-3; TRBD2 might be the D (5 bases). From germline, CDR1 is MDHEN and CDR2 SYDVKM. CDR3 length equals 15 residues. The CDR3 protein is CAGSVLDAGPDTQYF. CDR3 in DNA: TGTGCCGGCAGTGTACTAGATGCGGGCCCTGATACGCAGTATTTT.

This clonotype has a count of ten or more. The CDR3 protein is CASSTPDSSLDYGYTF. The DNA for the CDR3 is TGTGCCAGCAGCACACCGGACAGTTCCCTTGACTATGGCTACACCTTC. The chain couples TRBV5-6 to TRBJ1-2, with D possibly matching TRBD1 (6 bases). Germline assignment: CDR1 SGHDT and CDR2 YYEEEE. There are 16 residues in the CDR3. Trimming took off 4 bases at V and 3 bases at J, with 19 bases between the two ends. The whole variable domain, filled in from reference TRBV5-6 and TRBJ1-2, reads DAGVTQSPTHLIKTRGQQVTLRCSPKSGHDTVSWYQQALGQGPQFIFQYYEEEERQRGNFPDRFSGHQFPNYSSELNVNALLLGDSALYLCASSTPDSSLDYGYTFGSGTRLTVV.

This clonotype was observed a few times. Given a much more abundant clone one base away, this may be a read error. The chain is built from TRBV10-3 and TRBJ2-2, with D perhaps matching TRBD2 (6 bases). In germline, CDR1 is ENHRY, CDR2 SYGVKD. This CDR3 comprises 12 residues. CDR3 in amino acids: CAIPSITGGLFF. The CDR3 nucleotides are TGTGCCATCCCTAGTATAACCGGGGGGCTGTTTTTT.

About this clonotype itself: In this CDR3 the conserved last residue, phenylalanine or tryptophan, is missing, so a read error is likely. This chain connects TRBV7-9 to TRBJ2-5; D could derive from TRBD1 or TRBD2 (5 bases each). The CDR3 covers 15 residues. V gave up 1 base and J gave up 4 bases, with 13 bases separating them. CDR1 SEHNR and CDR2 FQNEAQ come from the germline V gene (reference sequence). The CDR3 protein is CASSLDGERGETQYS. CDR3 sequence (DNA): TGTGCCAGCAGCTTAGACGGGGAGAGGGGAGAGACCCAGTACTCC.

This chain connects TRBV12-3 or TRBV12-4 to TRBJ2-5; no firm D call. Trimming took 5 bases from V and 2 from J, leaving 12 bases between them. The CDR3 consists of 14 residues. CDR3 protein: CASSTSVTQETQYF. In DNA, the CDR3 is TGTGCCAGCAGTACCTCAGTCACTCAAGAGACCCAGTACTTC.

As concerns this clonotype: The junction does not match germline at one end; this may be a read error. The chain carries TRBV11-2 and TRBJ2-3; D unclear. The germline gives CDR1 SGHAT, CDR2 FQNNGV. The CDR3 sequence is 12 residues long. DNA of the CDR3: TGTATCAGCAGCTTAGGATGTGATAAGCAGTATTTT. Translated, it gives CISSLGCDKQYF.

Concerning this clonotype: With a much larger clone just one base away, this may be a read error. J is TRBJ1-2 and V is TRBV10-3; the D gene is possibly TRBD1 (6 bases). The CDR3 sequence is 16 residues long. Germline CDR1 reads ENHRY; CDR2 reads SYGVKD. Trimming removed 0 bases from V and 7 bases from J, with 18 bases in between. CDR3 nucleotides: TGTGCCATCAGTGAGTCGGACGGGGGGCGCGAAGGTGGCTACACCTTC. Residues: CAISESDGGREGGYTF.

The rearrangement joins TRBV11-2 to TRBJ1-2; D perhaps matches TRBD1 (6 bases). The CDR3 totals 14 residues. The germline V gene has CDR1 SGHAT and CDR2 FQNNGV. The germline V and J ends were trimmed by 10 bases and 8 bases, with 23 bases remaining between them. CDR3 residues: CATGLEAGARGYTF. The CDR3, as DNA: TGTGCCACCGGCTTAGAGGCGGGGGCGCGAGGCTACACCTTC.

On this clonotype itself: A junction end diverges from the germline sequence, so it may reflect a read error. The chain is built from TRBV11-2 and TRBJ2-2, with D perhaps matching TRBD1 or TRBD2 (6 bases each). Looked up from germline, CDR1 is SGHAT and CDR2 is FQNNGV. The CDR3 loop spans 14 amino acids. CDR3 residues: CASRRGRDTGELVF. CDR3 bases: TGTGCCAGCAGACGCGGGCGGGACACCGGGGAGCTGGTTTTT. Filled out from reference TRBV11-2 and TRBJ2-2, the complete variable domain reads EAGVAQSPRYKIIEKRQSVAFWCNPISGHATLYWYQQILGQGPKLLIQFQNNGVVDDSQLPKDRFSAERLKGVDSTLKIQPAKLEDSAVYLCASRRGRDTGELVFGEGSRLTVL.

As to this clonotype: Relative to the germline gene, one junction end is altered; a read error may explain this. The genes are TRBV12-3 or TRBV12-4 and TRBJ1-2; D perhaps matches TRBD1 (5 bases). This CDR3 has 15 amino acids. The CDR3 bases are TGTGCCAGCAGTTTCTCATCGGTAGGGGACTATAGCTACACCTTC. Amino acids: CASSFSSVGDYSYTF.

In the case of this clonotype: This likely comes from a read error, as the CDR3 has no conserved phenylalanine or tryptophan at its end. The chain has TRBV13 and TRBJ2-3, with D hard to call. Germline CDR1 reads PRHDT; CDR2 reads FYEKMQ (reference sequence). This CDR3 is 17 amino acids long. The CDR3 protein is CANSPHVVSPSPDTQYL. The CDR3 nucleotides read TGTGCCAACAGCCCCCATGTGGTATCTCCATCTCCAGATACGCAGTATTTA.

This clonotype occurred many times. The chain joins TRBV29-1 to TRBJ2-3, with D possibly matching TRBD2 (6 bases). The germline V gene encodes CDR1 SQVTM and CDR2 ANQGSEA. This CDR3 region has 13 residues. The V end lost 6 bases, the J end lost 2 bases, and 12 bases lay between the germline ends. The chain's CDR3 is CSVEGTVTDTQYF. In DNA form, the CDR3 reads TGCAGCGTCGAGGGGACTGTCACAGATACGCAGTATTTT.

The table lists this clonotype with a few counts. The chain joins TRBV28 to TRBJ2-7, with a weak D call TRBD1 (6 bases). The V and J ends lost 4 bases and 0 bases respectively, with 13 bases between them. This CDR3 is built from 15 residues. Germline V gene lookup returns CDR1 MDHEN and CDR2 SYDVKM. The CDR3 DNA reads as TGTGCCAGCAGTTCGAGACAGGCAAGCTCCTACGAGCAGTACTTC. This gives the protein CASSSRQASSYEQYF. The variable domain in full, with the rest retrieved from reference TRBV28 and TRBJ2-7, is DVKVTQSSRYLVKRTGEKVFLECVQDMDHENMFWYRQDPGLGLRLIYFSYDVKMKEKGDIPEGYSVSREKKERFSLILESASTNQTSMYLCASSSRQASSYEQYFGPGTRLTVT.

As regards this clonotype: Since no conserved phenylalanine or tryptophan closes the CDR3, a read error is the likely cause. The chain couples TRBV6-5 to TRBJ1-5, with 8 positions matching TRBD1. Per germline, CDR1 MNHEY and CDR2 SVGAGI. This CDR3 spans 14 amino acids. V shed 10 bases and J 6 bases; nucleotides not matched to a gene: 11. Here the CDR3 reads CANRLRGRRQPQHS. The CDR3 DNA sequence: TGTGCCAACAGGCTCAGGGGGCGACGTCAGCCCCAGCATTCT.

This clonotype was found many times. The V gene is TRBV11-3, the J gene TRBJ2-3; 7 bases fit TRBD1. The germline gives CDR1 SGHNT, CDR2 YENEEA. V lost 1 base to trimming and J lost 2 bases; unmatched junction nucleotides: 3. The CDR3 has 15 amino acids. Written as DNA, the CDR3 is TGTGCCAGCAGCTTAGGGGGACAGCCCACAGATACGCAGTATTTT. This encodes CASSLGGQPTDTQYF.

Worth noting for this clonotype: This could be a read error, since a much larger clone is one nucleotide away. This sequence joins TRBV7-8 and TRBJ1-1, with D possibly matching TRBD1 (5 bases). The CDR3 runs to 12 residues. Germline V gene sequence: CDR1 SGHVS, CDR2 FQNEAQ. CDR3 protein: CASSRGGTETFF. CDR3 nucleotide sequence: TGTGCCAGCTCGAGGGGCGGCACTGAAACTTTCTTT.

This clonotype has a handful of counts. Sequence at one end of the junction differs from germline and may be a read error. This chain uses TRBV11-2 with TRBJ2-3; D is unresolved. This CDR3 region has 16 residues. Per the germline V gene, CDR1 is SGHAT and CDR2 is FQNNGV. CDR3 sequence reads: CASSLGSRPDTDTQYF. CDR3 sequence (DNA): TGTGCTAGCAGCTTAGGATCCAGGCCCGACACAGATACGCAGTATTTT.

The rearrangement links TRBV19 to TRBJ2-1, with D perhaps TRBD1 (6 bases). Trimming took 3 bases from V and 2 from J, leaving 8 bases between them. This CDR3 region has 14 residues. Germline V gene lookup returns CDR1 LNHDA and CDR2 SQIVND (reference sequence). The CDR3 here is CASSMGDTYNEQFF. CDR3 bases: TGTGCCAGTAGTATGGGGGACACCTACAATGAGCAGTTCTTC. The full variable domain, in which reference TRBV19 and TRBJ2-1 provide the parts outside the CDR3, is DGGITQSPKYLFRKEGQNVTLSCEQNLNHDAMYWYRQDPGQGLRLIYYSQIVNDFQKGDIAEGYSVSREKKESFPLTVTSAQKNPTAFYLCASSMGDTYNEQFFGPGTRLTVL.

The CDR3 is CASSDGRLAAQQFF. CDR3 nucleotides: TGTGCCAGCAGTGACGGTCGGCTAGCGGCCCAGCAGTTCTTC. V usage is TRBV2 and J usage is TRBJ2-1; 7 bases line up with TRBD2. The CDR3 loop spans 14 amino acids. Trimming removed 3 bases from V and 11 bases from J; junction bases left unmatched: 10. In germline, CDR1 is SNHLY, CDR2 FYNNEI.

Notes on this clonotype: The conserved final phenylalanine or tryptophan is absent from the CDR3, which likely points to a read error. The rearrangement links TRBV29-1 to TRBJ2-2; D perhaps matches TRBD1 (5 bases). CDR1 SQVTM and CDR2 ANQGSEA come from the germline V gene. This CDR3 comprises 10 residues. CDR3 sequence (DNA): TGCAACATGGGGCAGGGGGAGCTGTTTTTA. Protein sequence: CNMGQGELFL.

Concerning this clonotype itself: This may be a read error, as it is one base from a much larger clone. The rearrangement links TRBV29-1 to TRBJ2-3; D call uncertain. Germline-derived CDR1 and CDR2 are SQVTM and ANQGSEA. The CDR3 is 13 residues long. CDR3 bases: TGCAACGTTGATTCGGCCCGCACAGATACGCAGTATTTT. It translates to CNVDSARTDTQYF.